The 22 T cell receptor beta chains below were found in one sample sequenced in a study of cytomegalovirus exposure and HLA in healthy donors. Vbeta (60) and Jbeta (13) primers were used in the PCR. This table comes from immunoSEQ multiplex PCR, and its TCRdb copy is limited to in-frame clones, with some not included. The sample yields fewer than 200,000 clones, approximately 79% seen once. The source material was PBMCs. Receptors originate from a human donor in good health.

This clone was counted a single time. The V call is TRBV6-1, the J call TRBJ2-1; possible D gene TRBD1, 6 bases. The CDR3 covers 15 residues. Looked up from germline, CDR1 is MNHNS and CDR2 is SASEGT. Trimming shortened V by 5 bases and J by 6 bases, and 17 bases separated the two germline ends. As DNA, the CDR3 is TGTGCCAGCAGTCCAGGGACAAGTTCGGCCAATGAGCAGTTCTTC. This codes for CASSPGTSSANEQFF.

The V call is TRBV7-2, the J call TRBJ1-2, with 7 bases lining up with TRBD1. V lost 2 bases to trimming and J lost 4 bases; unmatched junction nucleotides: 4. From germline, CDR1 is SGHTA and CDR2 FQGNSA. The CDR3 has 14 residues. The CDR3 coding sequence is TGTGCCAGCAGCTTACGCAGACAGGGCTATGGCTACACCTTC. Protein: CASSLRRQGYGYTF.

This chain connects TRBV25-1 to TRBJ1-3, with a weak D call TRBD1 (5 bases). Germline V gene sequence: CDR1 MGHDK, CDR2 SYGVNS. The V and J ends lost 4 bases and 3 bases respectively, with 7 bases between them. The CDR3 extends over 13 amino acids. CDR3 bases: TGTGCCAGCAGTGCAGGGTTTGGAAACACCATATATTTT. Translating gives CASSAGFGNTIYF.

The CDR3 coding sequence is TGTGCCAGCACCATACAGTTCGGAAACACCATATATTTT. Amino acids: CASTIQFGNTIYF. V gene TRBV6-6 combines with J gene TRBJ1-3, with no clear D. CDR3 size: 13 residues. Trimming removed 7 bases at V and 4 bases at J, with 11 bases between. The germline V gene has CDR1 MNHNY and CDR2 SVGAGI (reference sequence).

This clone is a singleton in its sample. The rearrangement uses TRBV4-2 and TRBJ2-1; D remains ambiguous. V was trimmed by 0 bases and J by 1 base, leaving 7 bases between them. The CDR3 is 15 amino acids. Germline V gene lookup returns CDR1 LGHNA and CDR2 YNFKEQ. The CDR3 DNA reads TGTGCCAGCAGCCAAGATCGCGGATCCTACAATGAGCAGTTCTTC. It encodes CASSQDRGSYNEQFF.

The chain recombines TRBV5-4 with TRBJ1-1; possible D gene TRBD1, 5 bases. Deletions cut 4 bases from V and 0 bases from J, with 16 bases between. The germline V gene has CDR1 SGHNT and CDR2 YYREEE (reference sequence). CDR3 length: 16 residues. The CDR3 DNA is TGTGCCAGCAGCCCCCGGGGGGGTTGGATGAACACTGAAGCTTTCTTT. Its translation is CASSPRGGWMNTEAFF.

This clone was recorded only once. This rearrangement joins TRBV2 to TRBJ1-1, with TRBD1 matching over 7 bases. Looked up from germline, CDR1 is SNHLY and CDR2 is FYNNEI. V shed 6 bases and J 2 bases; nucleotides not matched to a gene: 9. The CDR3 totals 15 residues. This chain's CDR3 is CASRWTGDFNTEAFF. The CDR3 DNA follows: TGTGCCAGCAGATGGACAGGCGATTTCAACACTGAAGCTTTCTTT.

The V gene is TRBV7-2, the J gene TRBJ2-3; 9 nucleotides match TRBD2. The CDR3 extends over 15 amino acids. After removal of 4 bases from V and 2 bases from J, the junction contained 4 bases not matched to a gene. Germline loops: CDR1 SGHTA, CDR2 FQGNSA. CDR3 region: CASSSRGGATDTQYF. Written as DNA, the CDR3 is TGTGCCAGCAGCTCGCGCGGGGGGGCCACAGATACGCAGTATTTT.

This clone occurred a few times. One end of the junction does not line up with germline, which may come from a read error. This sequence joins TRBV7-7 and TRBJ1-2; D is undetermined. There are 16 residues in the CDR3. In germline, CDR1 is SSHAT, CDR2 FNYEAQ (reference sequence). The CDR3 reads CASSLSQEGPNYGYTF. CDR3 coding DNA: TGTGCTAGCAGCTTAAGCCAGGAGGGTCCGAACTATGGCTACACCTTC.

This clone turned up a few times. This rearrangement joins TRBV4-3 to TRBJ1-1; perhaps TRBD1 as D (5 bases). Germline CDR1 reads LGHNA; CDR2 reads YSLEER. The CDR3 totals 15 residues. Trimming stripped 0 bases from V and 4 bases from J, with 12 bases between. DNA of the CDR3: TGCGCCAGCAGCCAAGATTTTCGGGGGGGCACTGAAGCTTTCTTT. This codes for CASSQDFRGGTEAFF.

The chain links TRBV6-4 to TRBJ2-1, with TRBD1 matching over 7 bases. Germline CDR1 MRHNA, CDR2 SNTAGT. Losses at the gene ends were 0 bases for V and 3 bases for J; bases not matched to a gene: 2. The CDR3 sequence is 15 residues long. CDR3 residues: CASSDSTGDYNEQFF. The CDR3 DNA follows: TGTGCCAGCAGTGACTCTACAGGGGACTACAATGAGCAGTTCTTC.

The chain carries TRBV9 and TRBJ2-7; 10 bases are shared with TRBD1. Germline CDR1 is SGDLS and CDR2 is YYNGEE. Trimming removed 3 bases from V and 6 bases from J; junction bases left unmatched: 3. The CDR3 runs to 13 residues. The CDR3 sequence is CASSARDRGEQYF. The CDR3 bases are TGTGCCAGCAGCGCCCGGGACAGGGGCGAGCAGTACTTC.

The rearrangement joins TRBV19 to TRBJ1-5; TRBD1 matches 7 bases. The CDR3 runs to 15 residues. Germline CDR1 and CDR2: LNHDA and SQIVND (reference sequence). The junction had 5 bases not matched to a gene; V was cut back by 3 bases and J by 3 bases. The chain's CDR3 is CASSITGDSNQPQHF. CDR3 bases: TGTGCCAGTAGTATTACAGGGGACTCCAATCAGCCCCAGCATTTT.

J is TRBJ1-2 and V is TRBV7-9; D is unclear. Germline lookup yields CDR1 SEHNR and CDR2 FQNEAQ (reference sequence). The germline V and J ends were trimmed by 1 base and 4 bases, with 10 bases remaining between them. The CDR3 runs to 14 residues. The CDR3 sequence is CASSLETEAYGYTF. The CDR3 DNA reads as TGTGCCAGCAGCTTAGAGACGGAGGCCTATGGCTACACCTTC.

The chain is built from TRBV7-9 and TRBJ1-3, with a tentative D call TRBD1 (6 bases). The CDR3 runs 14 residues. Germline CDR1 reads SEHNR; CDR2 reads FQNEAQ (reference sequence). V gave up 0 bases and J gave up 7 bases, with 10 bases separating them. The DNA of the CDR3 is TGTGCCAGCAGCTTAGCCGGACAGTACAACACCATATATTTT. Protein sequence: CASSLAGQYNTIYF.

This clone occurred many times. The chain employs TRBV4-3 and TRBJ1-1, with 10 positions matching TRBD1. The germline CDR1 and CDR2 sequences are LGHNA and YSLEER. With 3 bases clipped from V and 5 bases from J, the junction kept 9 bases outside the gene matches. The CDR3 is 16 residues long. The CDR3: CASSQATGGEYTEAFF. Written as DNA, the CDR3 is TGCGCCAGCAGCCAGGCGACAGGGGGCGAATATACTGAAGCTTTCTTT.

This clone was seen only a few times. The chain combines TRBV29-1 with TRBJ1-4; 7 nucleotides agree with TRBD1. The J segment lost 8 bases and the V segment lost 4 bases, leaving 4 bases of the junction unmatched. There are 12 residues in the CDR3. Looked up from germline, CDR1 is SQVTM and CDR2 is ANQGSEA. DNA of the CDR3: TGCAGCGTTGGACAGGGAGGCGAAAAACTGTTTTTT. This codes for CSVGQGGEKLFF.

This chain connects TRBV2 to TRBJ2-7; 9 nucleotides match TRBD2. The CDR3 is 18 residues long. Germline assignment: CDR1 SNHLY and CDR2 FYNNEI. V gave up 5 bases and J gave up 6 bases; unmatched junction bases: 20. CDR3 bases: TGTGCCAGCAGTTCTTCTTGGGTCAGCGGGGGGTCGTCTCGCGAGCAGTACTTC. It specifies CASSSSWVSGGSSREQYF.

This chain joins TRBV5-6 and TRBJ1-1, with TRBD1 identical over 8 bases. Germline V gene data show CDR1 as SGHDT and CDR2 as YYEEEE. The junction had 4 bases not matched to a gene; V was cut back by 0 bases and J by 6 bases. This CDR3 comprises 14 residues. CDR3 sequence: CASSLAQGAAEAFF. The CDR3 nucleotides read TGTGCCAGCAGCTTGGCCCAGGGGGCTGCTGAAGCTTTCTTT.

The chain recombines TRBV27 with TRBJ2-7; 7 bases match TRBD2. The germline V gene encodes CDR1 MNHEY and CDR2 SMNVEV (reference sequence). The CDR3 runs to 14 residues. J gave up 2 bases and V 4 bases, and 5 bases lay outside the gene matches. The CDR3 sequence: CASSSSGVPYEQYF. The DNA for the CDR3 is TGTGCCAGCAGTTCCAGCGGGGTCCCCTACGAGCAGTACTTC.

CDR3 sequence: CASSTRLAGALGELFF. The CDR3 DNA sequence: TGTGCCAGCAGCACCCGACTAGCGGGGGCGCTTGGGGAGCTGTTTTTT. The chain employs TRBV7-8 and TRBJ2-2; 12 nucleotides agree with TRBD2. The CDR3 is made up of 16 amino acids. Germline CDR1 and CDR2: SGHVS and FQNEAQ. J gave up 8 bases and V 5 bases, and 9 bases lay outside the gene matches.

This clone was detected many times. This chain joins TRBV4-2 and TRBJ2-3, with a weak D call TRBD2 (6 bases). Trimming cost V 2 bases and J 4 bases, with 16 bases left between them. Per germline, CDR1 LGHNA and CDR2 YNFKEQ. This CDR3 is built from 16 residues. The CDR3 nucleotides are TGTGCCAGCAGCCAATCGCGGCAGGGAGGTCCAGATACGCAGTATTTT. This translates into CASSQSRQGGPDTQYF.